Each of the 17 T cell receptor beta chains below was sequenced from the same sample in a study of shared clonotypes between healthy human individuals. Produced via immunoSEQ multiplex PCR; TCRdb's table is partial and in-frame only. The data hold hundreds of thousands of clones, with roughly 95% observed a single time. Material for sequencing was naive CD4+ T cells sorted from blood. Regarding subset: CD45RA+ positively selected. These TCRs come from a woman aged 25 to 39 in good health.

This rearrangement joins TRBV28 to TRBJ2-7; D gene ambiguous. Between the trimmed V and J ends, which lost 5 bases and 5 bases, there was a span of 16 bases. The V gene's germline CDR1 is MDHEN and CDR2 SYDVKM. The CDR3 runs to 14 residues. The CDR3 DNA follows: TGTGCCAGCAGTCCGACCGTCTACTACCACGAGCAGTACTTC. This encodes CASSPTVYYHEQYF.

This clone was seen only once. The chain couples TRBV28 to TRBJ1-2, with D possibly TRBD1 on 6 matching bases. The CDR3 is 14 amino acids. The ends were cut back, 2 bases at V and 8 bases at J, with 15 bases in the middle. Germline values: CDR1 MDHEN, CDR2 SYDVKM. The CDR3 spells CASSLAQGWWGYTF. CDR3 nucleotides: TGTGCCAGCAGTTTAGCACAGGGATGGTGGGGCTACACCTTC.

This clone was observed once. The chain is built from TRBV6-5 and TRBJ2-3, with TRBD1 as a possible D gene (5 bases). Germline CDR1 MNHEY, CDR2 SVGAGI. CDR3 size: 15 residues. V was pared by 6 bases and J by 0 bases, with 13 bases between. The CDR3 region has the DNA TGTGCCAGCAGACTAACAGGAAGCAGCACAGATACGCAGTATTTT. Translation: CASRLTGSSTDTQYF.

The rearrangement links TRBV5-8 to TRBJ1-3; no definite D call. The CDR3 consists of 15 residues. Trimming stripped 0 bases from V and 1 base from J, with 8 bases between. Germline lookup yields CDR1 SGHTS and CDR2 YDEGEE. CDR3 region: CASSLGRSSGNTIYF. The CDR3 DNA reads TGTGCCAGCAGCTTGGGCAGGAGTTCTGGAAACACCATATATTTT.

CDR3: CASSMSFSNTEAFF. As DNA, the CDR3 is TGTGCCAGTAGTATGAGTTTTTCGAACACTGAAGCTTTCTTT. V is TRBV19 and J is TRBJ1-1, with D hard to call. This CDR3 is 14 amino acids long. In germline, CDR1 is LNHDA, CDR2 SQIVND (reference sequence). V was trimmed by 3 bases and J by 1 base, leaving 9 bases between them.

This sequence joins TRBV28 and TRBJ2-7, with a weak D call TRBD1 (6 bases). CDR1 and CDR2 from the germline V gene are MDHEN and SYDVKM. This CDR3 contains 14 residues. Trimming stripped 5 bases from V and 4 bases from J, with 15 bases between. The CDR3 region is CASSQWDNRYEQYF. As DNA, the CDR3 is TGTGCCAGCAGTCAGTGGGACAATAGATACGAGCAGTACTTC. Based on the CDR3 plus reference TRBV28 and TRBJ2-7, the full variable domain is DVKVTQSSRYLVKRTGEKVFLECVQDMDHENMFWYRQDPGLGLRLIYFSYDVKMKEKGDIPEGYSVSREKKERFSLILESASTNQTSMYLCASSQWDNRYEQYFGPGTRLTVT.

The chain combines TRBV10-2 with TRBJ2-1; perhaps D is TRBD1 or TRBD2 (5 bases each). The CDR3 sequence is 16 residues long. V was cut by 7 bases and J by 0 bases, with 16 bases left in between. Germline-derived CDR1 and CDR2 are WSHSY and SAAADI. CDR3 DNA sequence: TGCGCCAGCATTGGGGGAGCGGAGAGCTCCTACAATGAGCAGTTCTTC. The encoded protein is CASIGGAESSYNEQFF.

The rearrangement joins TRBV20-1 to TRBJ2-7, with D tentatively TRBD2 (5 bases). Germline V gene lookup returns CDR1 DFQATT and CDR2 SNEGSKA (reference sequence). The CDR3 runs to 11 residues. V lost 3 bases to trimming and J lost 7 bases, with 10 bases between them. The CDR3 bases are TGCAGTGCTAGTACACGGGGAGAGCAGTACTTC. Protein: CSASTRGEQYF.

The V gene is TRBV6-5, the J gene TRBJ2-3; D possibly corresponds to TRBD1 (5 bases). Germline CDR1 MNHEY, CDR2 SVGAGI. Deletions cut 6 bases from V and 2 bases from J, with 12 bases between. The CDR3 loop spans 14 amino acids. CDR3 sequence reads: CASSLTGYTDTQYF. The CDR3 DNA sequence: TGTGCCAGCAGCCTTACAGGTTACACAGATACGCAGTATTTT.

The chain has TRBV11-2 and TRBJ2-5; TRBD1 might be the D (6 bases). Trimming pared 5 bases from V and 7 bases from J, leaving 17 bases between. In germline, CDR1 is SGHAT, CDR2 FQNNGV. The CDR3 is made up of 14 amino acids. The CDR3 loop reads CASSPHRDGATQYF. The CDR3 DNA sequence: TGTGCCAGCAGCCCCCACAGGGATGGGGCGACCCAGTACTTC.

Here the CDR3 DNA reads TGCGCCAGCAGCTCGGGGCGGGGGGCTCCTGTCTATGGCTACACCTTC. It is translated as CASSSGRGAPVYGYTF. The chain couples TRBV10-2 to TRBJ1-2, with D possibly TRBD1 on 6 matching bases. V lost 6 bases and J 4 bases, leaving 21 bases between the germline ends. This CDR3 region has 16 residues. CDR1 and CDR2 from the germline V gene are WSHSY and SAAADI.

Comments on this clone: Other DNA sequences from this sample encode an identical CDR3 as well. This sequence joins TRBV30 and TRBJ2-7; 10 nucleotides line up with TRBD1. With 1 base clipped from V and 4 bases from J, the junction kept 1 base outside the gene matches. The CDR3 totals 13 residues. CDR1 and CDR2 from the germline V gene are GTSNPN and SVGIG (reference sequence). CDR3 sequence: CAWSGDRGYEQYF. The CDR3 DNA follows: TGTGCCTGGAGTGGGGACAGGGGTTACGAGCAGTACTTC.

The V gene is TRBV15, the J gene TRBJ1-5, with D perhaps TRBD1 (5 bases). Between the trimmed V and J ends, which lost 3 bases and 7 bases, there was a span of 13 bases. Germline CDR1 and CDR2: LNHNV and YYDKDF (reference sequence). The CDR3 loop spans 14 amino acids. CDR3 in DNA: TGTGCCACCAGCAGGAGTTTGGGGACCCAGCCCCAGCATTTT. Protein: CATSRSLGTQPQHF. The full variable domain, completed using reference TRBV15 and TRBJ1-5, is DAMVIQNPRYQVTQFGKPVTLSCSQTLNHNVMYWYQQKSSQAPKLLFHYYDKDFNNEADTPDNFQSRRPNTSFCFLDIRSPGLGDTAMYLCATSRSLGTQPQHFGDGTRLSIL.

The chain joins TRBV11-2 to TRBJ2-5; 7 bases line up with TRBD2. Trimming took 4 bases from V and 1 from J; bases not matched to a gene: 0. From germline, CDR1 is SGHAT and CDR2 FQNNGV. This CDR3 is built from 13 residues. The CDR3 here is CASSWTSQETQYF. CDR3 bases: TGTGCCAGCAGCTGGACTAGCCAAGAGACCCAGTACTTC.

This clone is a singleton in its sample. The chain combines TRBV5-4 with TRBJ2-7; 8 nucleotides align to TRBD2. Germline V gene sequence: CDR1 SGHNT, CDR2 YYREEE (reference sequence). V was pared by 1 base and J by 7 bases, with 4 bases of the junction left unmatched. This CDR3 has 13 residues. The CDR3 is CASSLFLAGEQYF. The CDR3 DNA reads as TGTGCCAGCAGCTTGTTTTTAGCGGGAGAGCAGTACTTC.

About this clone: Other DNA sequences in the same sample also yield this CDR3. This chain connects TRBV30 to TRBJ1-3; no reliable D call. The ends were cut back, 3 bases at V and 0 bases at J, with 6 bases in the middle. The CDR3 runs 13 residues. From germline, CDR1 is GTSNPN and CDR2 SVGIG (reference sequence). CDR3 nucleotide sequence: TGTGCCTGGAGCTCTATCTCTGGAAACACCATATATTTT. Encoded protein: CAWSSISGNTIYF.

V usage is TRBV19 and J usage is TRBJ2-7, with TRBD2 identical over 8 bases. The germline gives CDR1 LNHDA, CDR2 SQIVND (reference sequence). V gave up 3 bases and J gave up 1 base; unmatched junction bases: 11. This CDR3 has 17 residues. CDR3 nucleotides: TGTGCCAGTAGTATTAGGGTTGACAGCGGGGGATCCTACGAGCAGTACTTC. This gives the protein CASSIRVDSGGSYEQYF.